This T cell receptor beta chain is from a study of Graves' ophthalmopathy and Graves' hyperthyroidism. Study-wide results and limits: The model's prediction of ophthalmopathy progression had around 70% sensitivity and roughly 72% specificity. Blood also carried most expanded thyroid clonotypes exceeding 0.001 frequency.

Amplification of the TCR beta CDR3 regions used RNA transcripts (as template). An opening RT-PCR round employed HTBI primers and preceded a second-round multiplex PCR. Via MiXCR, TCRdb re-called the multiplex PCR reads, giving one row per CDR3 protein. The sample consists of 740,000 or so distinct CDR3 sequences, approximately 40% of them appearing once. The CDR3 consists of 17 residues. The germline V gene has CDR1 LNHNV and CDR2 YYDKDF (reference sequence). Trimming cost V 0 bases and J 7 bases, with 19 bases left between them. Ophthalmopathy donors were characterized by moderate-to-severe activity, CAS of at least 3, NOSPECS of at least 4, and duration under 3 months. As to this clonotype: Its antigen is not identified.

Sequencing was performed on peripheral blood. The chain combines TRBV15 with TRBJ1-5; D is possibly TRBD1 (6 bases). The TCR was taken from an adult man with Graves' ophthalmopathy. CDR3 bases: TGTGCCACCAGCAGAGATCTCCCAGGCAGGGGCGGCCAGCCCCAGCATTTT. This encodes CATSRDLPGRGGQPQHF.